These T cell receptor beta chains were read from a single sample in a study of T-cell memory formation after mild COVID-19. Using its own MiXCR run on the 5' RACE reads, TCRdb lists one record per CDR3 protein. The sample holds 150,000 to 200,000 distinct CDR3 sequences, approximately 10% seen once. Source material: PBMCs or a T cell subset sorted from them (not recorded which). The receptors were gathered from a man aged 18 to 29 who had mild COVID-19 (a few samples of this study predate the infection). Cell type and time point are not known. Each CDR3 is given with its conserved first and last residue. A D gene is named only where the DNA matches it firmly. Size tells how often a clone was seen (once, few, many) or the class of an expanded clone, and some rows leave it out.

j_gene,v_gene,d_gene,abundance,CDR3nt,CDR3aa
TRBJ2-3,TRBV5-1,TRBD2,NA,TGCGCCAGCAGCCCCACTAGCGGGGGTCTCCGCCCTAGCACAGATACGCAGTATTTT,CASSPTSGGLRPSTDTQYF
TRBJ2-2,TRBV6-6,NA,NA,TGTGCCAGCGGCTTTGGGGCCGACACCGGGGAGCTGTTTTTT,CASGFGADTGELFF
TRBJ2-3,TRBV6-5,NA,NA,TGTGCCAGCAGACTACAGGGACGGGATACGCAGTATTTT,CASRLQGRDTQYF
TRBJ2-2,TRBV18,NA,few,TGTGCCAGCTCACCCCCACAGGGTTCGGCCGGGGAGCTGTTTTTT,CASSPPQGSAGELFF
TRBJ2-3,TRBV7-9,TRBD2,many,TGTGCCAGCAGCTTACCCCGGGCTAGCGGGGACACAGATACGCAGTATTTT,CASSLPRASGDTDTQYF
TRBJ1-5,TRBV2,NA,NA,TGTGCCAGCAGTGAAGCGGGCCAGCCCCAGCATTTT,CASSEAGQPQHF
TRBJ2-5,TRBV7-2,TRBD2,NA,TGTGCCAGCAGCACCCTAGCGGACCTCGGGGAGACCCAGTACTTC,CASSTLADLGETQYF
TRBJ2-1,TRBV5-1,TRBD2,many,TGCGCCAGCAGTCCCGATACTAGCGGGGTGTACAATGAGCAGTTCTTC,CASSPDTSGVYNEQFF
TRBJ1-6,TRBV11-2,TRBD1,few,TGTGCCAGCAGCTCGGGACAGAGCTCCTATAATTCACCCCTCCACTTT,CASSSGQSSYNSPLHF
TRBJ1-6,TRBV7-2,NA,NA,TGTGCCAGCAGCTTAGCCGGACGCGAATTGAACCCCCTCCACTTT,CASSLAGRELNPLHF
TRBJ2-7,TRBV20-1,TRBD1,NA,TGCAGTGCCAGCGACAGGGCGGGCTCCTACGAGCAGTACTTC,CSASDRAGSYEQYF
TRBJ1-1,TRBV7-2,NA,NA,TGTGCCAGCAGCTTTAGGGGTGAGGGGAGCACTGAAGCTTTCTTT,CASSFRGEGSTEAFF
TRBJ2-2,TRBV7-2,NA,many,TGTGCCAGCAGCTTAAATACGGGCTGGACCGGGGAGCTGTTTTTT,CASSLNTGWTGELFF
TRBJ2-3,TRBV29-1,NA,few,TGCAGCGTTGACGACGTCACAGATACGCAGTATTTT,CSVDDVTDTQYF
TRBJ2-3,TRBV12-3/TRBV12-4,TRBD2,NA,TGTGCCAGCAGACTAGCGGGTCTGGCAGATACGCAGTATTTT,CASRLAGLADTQYF
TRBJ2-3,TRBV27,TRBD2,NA,TGTGCCAGCAAACCACGGGCGGGGGAACACACAGATACGCAGTATTTT,CASKPRAGEHTDTQYF
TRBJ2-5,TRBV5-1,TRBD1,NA,TGCGCCAGCAGCTTGACTCGGACAGGGGGCATGGAGACCCAGTACTTC,CASSLTRTGGMETQYF